Given below is one T cell receptor beta chain in context. These data are taken from a study of blood T cell repertoires in COVID-19. Study details: Samples of COVID-19 (acute and convalescent) were obtained from the United States, Italy and Spain. PBMCs, B-cell-depleted T cells, or T cells provided the cDNA or gDNA that made up the material.

This CDR3 is built from 16 residues. Germline-derived CDR1 and CDR2 are GTSNPN and SVGIG (reference sequence). V lost 4 bases, J lost 3 bases, and 10 bases stayed unmatched. The authors' processing: Estimated nucleated cell counts came from reference gene primer amplification. The method was immunoSEQ multiplex PCR; TCRdb's version includes in-frame clones alone and lacks a portion of them. That table gives V, J and clone size, and the DNA gave D and trimming. The sample records about 300,000 clones, 86% being singletons. The receptor comes from a woman aged 45-59 years with acute or convalescent COVID-19. The chain has TRBV30 and TRBJ1-1; TRBD1 matches at 11 bases. Specimen: peripheral blood. In DNA, the CDR3 is TGTGCCTGGACCACCCTTCTGGGACAGGGGGACACTGAAGCTTTCTTT. It yields the protein CAWTTLLGQGDTEAFF.